The rows below give T cell receptor beta chains drawn from one sample of a study of radiation and T cells in renal cell carcinoma. The protocol was immunoSEQ multiplex PCR, while the TCRdb copy is restricted to in-frame clones and leaves out a portion. This repertoire shows 130,000 to 150,000 clones, about 88% found once; its top ten account for around 11%. The source was blood, collected from a patient whose treatment included radiotherapy and nephrectomy. The origin of the receptors is a woman aged 45-60 years with renal cell carcinoma. Each CDR3 is given with its conserved first and last residue. D genes are given only for firm matches. Rows may omit the clone size; those that give it use once, few, many or a size class.

d_call: .; v_call: TRBV10-2; clone_size: .; j_call: TRBJ1-1; cdr3_aa: CASSVSTEAFF; cdr3_nt: TGCGCCAGCAGTGTATCAACTGAAGCTTTCTTT
d_call: .; v_call: TRBV7-6; clone_size: .; j_call: TRBJ1-1; cdr3_aa: CASSLVPGNTEAFF; cdr3_nt: TGTGCCAGCAGCTTAGTTCCAGGGAACACTGAAGCTTTCTTT
d_call: .; v_call: TRBV5-1; clone_size: .; j_call: TRBJ2-5; cdr3_aa: CASNPGVRGPSRTQYF; cdr3_nt: TGCGCCAGCAACCCTGGGGTCCGGGGGCCCTCGAGGACCCAGTACTTC
d_call: .; v_call: TRBV7-9; clone_size: .; j_call: TRBJ2-5; cdr3_aa: CASSLTHLPTDLRQETQYF; cdr3_nt: TGTGCCAGCAGCCTAACCCATCTGCCGACCGATCTCAGACAAGAGACCCAGTACTTC
d_call: TRBD1; v_call: TRBV6-1; clone_size: .; j_call: TRBJ1-4; cdr3_aa: CASRREQGANEKLFF; cdr3_nt: TGTGCCAGCAGACGAGAACAGGGGGCTAATGAAAAACTGTTTTTT
d_call: TRBD1; v_call: TRBV5-6; clone_size: .; j_call: TRBJ2-2; cdr3_aa: CASRGTGKAGELFF; cdr3_nt: TGTGCCAGCAGGGGGACAGGGAAGGCCGGGGAGCTGTTTTTT
d_call: TRBD1; v_call: TRBV23-1; clone_size: few; j_call: TRBJ1-6; cdr3_aa: CATGTPGQPMDSPLHF; cdr3_nt: TGCGCCACGGGAACACCGGGACAGCCGATGGATTCACCCCTCCACTTT
d_call: .; v_call: TRBV7-8; clone_size: .; j_call: TRBJ2-7; cdr3_aa: CASSPKGLLPEQYF; cdr3_nt: TGTGCCAGCAGCCCAAAGGGACTGCTGCCCGAGCAGTACTTC
d_call: .; v_call: TRBV6-5; clone_size: .; j_call: TRBJ2-5; cdr3_aa: CASSWGRKQETQYF; cdr3_nt: TGTGCCAGCAGCTGGGGACGTAAGCAAGAGACCCAGTACTTC
d_call: TRBD1; v_call: TRBV19; clone_size: .; j_call: TRBJ1-5; cdr3_aa: CASSTTGFDQPQHF; cdr3_nt: TGTGCCAGTAGTACGACAGGGTTTGATCAGCCCCAGCATTTT
d_call: .; v_call: TRBV19; clone_size: .; j_call: TRBJ1-1; cdr3_aa: CASSSLMNTEAFF; cdr3_nt: TGTGCCAGTAGTTCCTTAATGAACACTGAAGCTTTCTTT
d_call: .; v_call: TRBV5-4; clone_size: .; j_call: TRBJ2-5; cdr3_aa: CASKPGGPGETQYF; cdr3_nt: TGTGCCAGCAAGCCCGGGGGGCCAGGGGAGACCCAGTACTTC
d_call: .; v_call: TRBV9; clone_size: .; j_call: TRBJ1-1; cdr3_aa: CASSVGPGANTEAFF; cdr3_nt: TGTGCCAGCAGCGTAGGGCCAGGGGCGAACACTGAAGCTTTCTTT
d_call: .; v_call: TRBV9; clone_size: .; j_call: TRBJ2-2; cdr3_aa: CASSLEQGTYTGELFF; cdr3_nt: TGTGCCAGCAGCTTGGAACAGGGTACCTACACCGGGGAGCTGTTTTTT
d_call: .; v_call: TRBV30; clone_size: .; j_call: TRBJ2-7; cdr3_aa: CAWSGFSYEQYF; cdr3_nt: TGTGCCTGGAGTGGGTTTTCCTACGAGCAGTACTTC
d_call: .; v_call: TRBV5-1; clone_size: .; j_call: TRBJ2-2; cdr3_aa: CASRRHLDSLNTGELFF; cdr3_nt: TGCGCCAGCAGACGACACCTTGATTCCCTGAACACCGGGGAGCTGTTTTTT
d_call: .; v_call: TRBV7-2; clone_size: .; j_call: TRBJ1-2; cdr3_aa: CASSFSSLNYGYTF; cdr3_nt: TGTGCCAGCAGCTTCTCTTCCCTTAACTATGGCTACACCTTC
d_call: .; v_call: TRBV4-2; clone_size: .; j_call: TRBJ1-4; cdr3_aa: CASSQGAPGVSEKLFF; cdr3_nt: TGTGCCAGCAGCCAAGGGGCCCCAGGGGTGAGTGAAAAACTGTTTTTT
d_call: .; v_call: TRBV4-3; clone_size: .; j_call: TRBJ1-6; cdr3_aa: CASSQTGTRNSPLHF; cdr3_nt: TGCGCCAGCAGCCAAACGGGGACAAGGAATTCACCCCTCCACTTT
d_call: TRBD1; v_call: TRBV19; clone_size: .; j_call: TRBJ1-2; cdr3_aa: CASSNFPGTGPNYGYTF; cdr3_nt: TGTGCCAGTAGTAACTTCCCCGGGACAGGGCCTAACTATGGCTACACCTTC
d_call: .; v_call: TRBV7-2; clone_size: .; j_call: TRBJ1-4; cdr3_aa: CASSFGGRGLEKLFF; cdr3_nt: TGTGCCAGCAGCTTCGGGGGCAGGGGTCTCGAAAAACTGTTTTTT
d_call: .; v_call: TRBV7-9; clone_size: .; j_call: TRBJ2-3; cdr3_aa: CASSLHGGTDTQYF; cdr3_nt: TGTGCCAGCAGCCTACACGGGGGCACAGATACGCAGTATTTT
d_call: TRBD1; v_call: TRBV5-1; clone_size: once; j_call: TRBJ1-2; cdr3_aa: CASSSDRVGGYTF; cdr3_nt: TGCGCCAGCAGCTCGGACAGGGTGGGAGGCTACACCTTC
d_call: TRBD1; v_call: TRBV25-1; clone_size: .; j_call: TRBJ2-2; cdr3_aa: CASSELDRDTGELFF; cdr3_nt: TGTGCCAGCAGTGAATTGGACAGGGATACCGGGGAGCTGTTTTTT
d_call: .; v_call: TRBV2; clone_size: .; j_call: TRBJ1-3; cdr3_aa: CASSAENSGNTIYF; cdr3_nt: TGTGCCAGCAGTGCTGAGAACTCTGGAAACACCATATATTTT
d_call: TRBD1; v_call: TRBV19; clone_size: .; j_call: TRBJ1-3; cdr3_aa: CASSRDRSSSGNTIYF; cdr3_nt: TGTGCCAGTAGTCGGGACAGATCAAGCTCTGGAAACACCATATATTTT
d_call: .; v_call: TRBV29-1; clone_size: few; j_call: TRBJ1-1; cdr3_aa: CSVEQGGTEAFF; cdr3_nt: TGCAGCGTTGAACAGGGTGGGACTGAAGCTTTCTTT
d_call: .; v_call: TRBV6-1; clone_size: few; j_call: TRBJ1-1; cdr3_aa: CASSEPGGNTEAFF; cdr3_nt: TGTGCCAGCAGTGAACCCGGGGGGAACACTGAAGCTTTCTTT
d_call: .; v_call: TRBV5-1; clone_size: .; j_call: TRBJ1-1; cdr3_aa: CASSPTARRGTEAFF; cdr3_nt: TGCGCCAGCAGCCCCACCGCGAGGAGGGGCACTGAAGCTTTCTTT
d_call: .; v_call: TRBV10-1; clone_size: .; j_call: TRBJ2-7; cdr3_aa: CASTPIAWECREQYF; cdr3_nt: TGCGCCAGCACCCCAATAGCCTGGGAGTGTCGCGAGCAGTACTTC
d_call: .; v_call: TRBV5-1; clone_size: .; j_call: TRBJ2-1; cdr3_aa: CASSLWKVDEQFF; cdr3_nt: TGCGCCAGCAGCCTCTGGAAGGTGGATGAGCAGTTCTTC
d_call: .; v_call: TRBV5-8; clone_size: .; j_call: TRBJ1-5; cdr3_aa: CASSLDTSHQPQHF; cdr3_nt: TGTGCCAGCAGCTTAGACACCTCACATCAGCCCCAGCATTTT
d_call: .; v_call: TRBV10-3; clone_size: .; j_call: TRBJ2-7; cdr3_aa: CAISRGSSYEQYF; cdr3_nt: TGTGCCATCAGTCGGGGGAGCTCCTACGAGCAGTACTTC
d_call: .; v_call: TRBV19; clone_size: .; j_call: TRBJ2-7; cdr3_aa: CASSPAKGYEQYF; cdr3_nt: TGTGCCAGTAGTCCTGCAAAGGGGTACGAGCAGTACTTC
d_call: .; v_call: TRBV7-2; clone_size: once; j_call: TRBJ2-5; cdr3_aa: CASSFFGSGNQETQYF; cdr3_nt: TGTGCCAGCAGCTTTTTCGGCTCCGGGAACCAAGAGACCCAGTACTTC